One and the same sample provided the 10 T cell receptor beta chains below, sequenced in a study of shared clonotypes between healthy human individuals. Naive-designated CD8 cells lacked CD45RO, were positively enriched for CCR7, and omitted terminally differentiated effector memory CD45RA+ cells. The table came from immunoSEQ multiplex PCR; TCRdb's copy has only in-frame clones and leaves some out. The data show some 2 million clones, roughly 94% seen once. Sequenced: naive CD8+ T cells sorted from blood. The source of these receptors is a man aged 18 to 30 in good health.

The table lists this clone with a count of one. The chain has TRBV10-3 and TRBJ2-2; no reliable D call. Germline CDR1 and CDR2: ENHRY and SYGVKD. The CDR3 consists of 16 residues. V lost 3 bases and J 1 base, leaving 12 bases between the germline ends. Here the CDR3 DNA reads TGTGCCATCAGTGACAGTCAGAGCTGGAACACCGGGGAGCTGTTTTTT. Translated, it gives CAISDSQSWNTGELFF.

Regarding this clone: Other nucleotide sequences from this sample produce the same CDR3. CDR3: CASSFGGNSYEQYF. The CDR3 region has the DNA TGTGCCAGCAGCTTCGGGGGGAACTCCTACGAGCAGTACTTC. The V and J genes are TRBV11-2 and TRBJ2-7, with 7 bases lining up with TRBD2. V was clipped by 3 bases and J by 0 bases; unmatched bases: 2. Germline V CDR1 and CDR2: SGHAT, FQNNGV. CDR3 length: 14 residues.

This chain links TRBV4-3 with TRBJ2-1, with D possibly matching TRBD2 (6 bases). V lost 1 base and J 7 bases, leaving 17 bases between the germline ends. Germline V gives CDR1 LGHNA, CDR2 YSLEER. The CDR3 is made up of 16 amino acids. CDR3 DNA sequence: TGCGCCAGCAGCCAAGGGGCAACCTATGGGGGGAATGAGCAGTTCTTC. It is translated as CASSQGATYGGNEQFF.

This chain links TRBV7-6 with TRBJ2-2; D possibly matches TRBD1 or TRBD2 (5 bases each). The V end was cut by 5 bases, the J end by 7 bases, with 14 bases between. The CDR3 sequence is 14 residues long. CDR1 is SGHVS, CDR2 FNYEAQ, per germline. This CDR3 reads CASSPVWGIGELFF. The CDR3 DNA reads TGTGCCAGCAGCCCGGTTTGGGGGATCGGGGAGCTGTTTTTT.

The sample holds one count of this clone. The rearrangement uses TRBV4-3 and TRBJ1-1; no definite D call. Germline CDR1 is LGHNA and CDR2 is YSLEER. V was pared by 4 bases and J by 3 bases, with 12 bases between. This CDR3 has 14 residues. The CDR3 region has the DNA TGCGCCAGCAGCCCCAAGGGAGGGTACACTGAAGCTTTCTTT. Its translation: CASSPKGGYTEAFF.

With respect to this clone: This sample includes further DNA sequences coding for the same CDR3. V is TRBV4-1 and J is TRBJ2-7, with D maybe TRBD2 (5 bases). CDR3 length: 14 amino acids. The V end was cut by 0 bases, the J end by 6 bases, with 12 bases between. Germline V CDR1 and CDR2: MGHRA, YSYEKL. DNA for the CDR3: TGCGCCAGCAGCCAAGATCGGCGCGGAGGCGAGCAGTACTTC. This gives the protein CASSQDRRGGEQYF.

This clone occurred once. The genes are TRBV5-4 and TRBJ1-2; no reliable D call. The germline gives CDR1 SGHNT, CDR2 YYREEE (reference sequence). V lost 3 bases to trimming and J lost 5 bases, with 5 bases between them. There are 11 residues in the CDR3. CDR3 in DNA: TGTGCCAGCAGCTCGACTTATGGCTACACCTTC. It yields the protein CASSSTYGYTF.

The chain recombines TRBV27 with TRBJ1-5, with no clear D. Germline CDR1 MNHEY, CDR2 SMNVEV (reference sequence). Trimming left V 4 bases short and J 3 bases short, with 7 bases between. The CDR3 is made up of 13 amino acids. CDR3 protein: CASSSPSNQPQHF. As DNA, the CDR3 is TGTGCCAGCAGTTCCCCCTCCAATCAGCCCCAGCATTTT.

The chain joins TRBV7-9 to TRBJ2-1, with TRBD2 matching 8 bases. With V trimmed by 1 base and J by 2 bases, 10 bases remained unmatched. Germline values: CDR1 SEHNR, CDR2 FQNEAQ (reference sequence). This CDR3 comprises 18 residues. The CDR3 here is CASSLGSEREWAYNEQFF. The CDR3 region has the DNA TGTGCCAGCAGCTTAGGGTCAGAGCGGGAGTGGGCCTACAATGAGCAGTTCTTC.

V is TRBV12-5 and J is TRBJ2-2, with D unresolved. Trimming removed 6 bases at V and 0 bases at J, with 8 bases between. This CDR3 has 14 residues. Germline V gene lookup returns CDR1 LGHNT and CDR2 FRNRAP. The CDR3 DNA reads TGTGCTAGTGGGGACGACGCGAACACCGGGGAGCTGTTTTTT. This codes for CASGDDANTGELFF. The whole variable domain, filled in from reference TRBV12-5 and TRBJ2-2, reads DARVTQTPRHKVTEMGQEVTMRCQPILGHNTVFWYRQTMMQGLELLAYFRNRAPLDDSGMPKDRFSAEMPDATLATLKIQPSEPRDSAVYFCASGDDANTGELFFGEGSRLTVL.